Each of the 20 T cell receptor beta chains below was sequenced from the same sample in a study of blood T cell repertoires in COVID-19. This table comes from immunoSEQ multiplex PCR, and its TCRdb copy is limited to in-frame clones, with some not included. The sample shows about 210,000 clones, 89% of them seen only once. Input material: peripheral blood. These receptors were taken from a middle-aged woman with acute or convalescent COVID-19.

The chain joins TRBV19 to TRBJ2-3; perhaps TRBD2 as D (7 bases). CDR1 is LNHDA, CDR2 SQIVND, per germline (reference sequence). V was trimmed by 6 bases and J by 1 base, leaving 11 bases between them. The CDR3 sequence is 14 residues long. CDR3: CASSKGGGTDTQYF. CDR3 sequence (DNA): TGTGCCAGTAGCAAAGGGGGGGGCACAGATACGCAGTATTTT.

This chain joins TRBV6-1 and TRBJ1-5; a possible D gene is TRBD1 (5 bases). The germline V gene encodes CDR1 MNHNS and CDR2 SASEGT. V dropped 2 bases and J dropped 1 base, with 15 bases sitting between them. This CDR3 region has 17 residues. CDR3 bases: TGTGCCAGCAGTGAATCCTATAGACGGACAAGCAATCAGCCCCAGCATTTT. Its translation is CASSESYRRTSNQPQHF.

The chain couples TRBV5-1 to TRBJ2-1; 8 positions match TRBD2. This CDR3 has 16 amino acids. Germline CDR1 reads SGHRS; CDR2 reads YFSETQ. Trimming cost V 4 bases and J 0 bases; bases outside gene matches: 6. CDR3 sequence reads: CASSRTSLSSYNEQFF. CDR3 DNA sequence: TGCGCCAGCAGCCGGACTAGCTTGAGCTCCTACAATGAGCAGTTCTTC.

This clone was detected once. This rearrangement joins TRBV6-1 to TRBJ1-5; 7 bases line up with TRBD1. The V and J ends lost 1 base and 6 bases, in that order; junction bases with no gene match: 12. Looked up from germline, CDR1 is MNHNS and CDR2 is SASEGT. The CDR3 sequence is 17 residues long. This chain's CDR3 is CASSEVHAGGYSQPQHF. DNA for the CDR3: TGTGCCAGCAGTGAAGTTCACGCAGGGGGGTACAGTCAGCCCCAGCATTTT.

The rearrangement uses TRBV7-2 and TRBJ2-2; the D gene is possibly TRBD2 (6 bases). The CDR3 is 15 amino acids. Deletions cut 6 bases from V and 4 bases from J, with 15 bases between. Germline V gene lookup returns CDR1 SGHTA and CDR2 FQGNSA. The CDR3 sequence: CASSDSGGATGELFF. CDR3 in DNA: TGTGCCAGCAGTGACAGCGGAGGGGCCACCGGGGAGCTGTTTTTT. Full variable domain (remainder filled in from reference TRBV7-2 and TRBJ2-2): GAGVSQSPSNKVTEKGKDVELRCDPISGHTALYWYRQSLGQGLEFLIYFQGNSAPDKSGLPSDRFSAERTGGSVSTLTIQRTQQEDSAVYLCASSDSGGATGELFFGEGSRLTVL.

This rearrangement joins TRBV5-5 to TRBJ2-7, with 9 bases identical to TRBD1. With V trimmed by 3 bases and J by 5 bases, 3 bases remained unmatched. The CDR3 contains 13 residues. The V gene's germline CDR1 is SGHKS and CDR2 YYEKEE (reference sequence). CDR3 residues: CASSWGTGHEQYV. DNA for the CDR3: TGTGCCAGCAGCTGGGGGACAGGGCACGAGCAGTACGTC.

The chain recombines TRBV7-3 with TRBJ1-1; the D is unclear. From germline, CDR1 is SGHTA and CDR2 FQGTGA. This CDR3 comprises 16 residues. V dropped 0 bases and J dropped 3 bases, with 14 bases sitting between them. The CDR3: CASSLTPGRADTEAFF. CDR3 DNA: TGTGCCAGCAGCTTAACCCCTGGGAGGGCAGACACTGAAGCTTTCTTT.

The chain recombines TRBV18 with TRBJ1-4; 7 positions match TRBD1. The germline V gene has CDR1 KGHSH and CDR2 LQKENI. With 3 bases clipped from V and 3 bases from J, the junction kept 7 bases outside the gene matches. The CDR3 sequence is 16 residues long. The CDR3 coding sequence is TGTGCCAGCTCACCTATTTCCGGGACAGCTAATGAAAAACTGTTTTTT. This codes for CASSPISGTANEKLFF.

V gene TRBV28 combines with J gene TRBJ1-5, with unresolved D. CDR1 is MDHEN, CDR2 SYDVKM, per germline. The CDR3 has 13 residues. Trimming removed 6 bases at V and 3 bases at J, with 9 bases between. DNA of the CDR3: TGTGCCAGCAGAGAGGGTACCAATCAGCCCCAGCATTTT. It codes for CASREGTNQPQHF.

V is TRBV6-5 and J is TRBJ1-2; 8 bases are a match to TRBD1. Germline loops: CDR1 MNHEY, CDR2 SVGAGI. The CDR3 is 13 amino acids. J lost 1 base, V lost 7 bases, and 2 bases had no gene match. CDR3 sequence reads: CASTRGLNYGYTF. In nucleotides, the CDR3 is TGTGCCAGCACCAGGGGGCTTAACTATGGCTACACCTTC.

The chain is built from TRBV18 and TRBJ1-4; 9 bases line up with TRBD1. CDR1 and CDR2 from the germline V gene are KGHSH and LQKENI. The CDR3 has 16 amino acids. V lost 2 bases, J lost 8 bases, and 9 bases stayed unmatched. CDR3 amino acids: CASSPTGGRPSEKLFF. The CDR3 nucleotides read TGTGCCAGCTCACCAACAGGGGGCAGACCTTCGGAAAAACTGTTTTTT.

This chain connects TRBV5-1 to TRBJ1-2; D is unresolved. Germline loops: CDR1 SGHRS, CDR2 YFSETQ. Trimming left V 0 bases short and J 3 bases short, with 3 bases between. This CDR3 contains 12 residues. The CDR3 DNA reads TGCGCCAGCAGCTTGGCCGACTATGGCTACACCTTC. Residues: CASSLADYGYTF. Together with reference TRBV5-1 and TRBJ1-2, the CDR3 gives the full variable domain: KAGVTQTPRYLIKTRGQQVTLSCSPISGHRSVSWYQQTPGQGLQFLFEYFSETQRNKGNFPGRFSGRQFSNSRSEMNVSTLELGDSALYLCASSLADYGYTFGSGTRLTVV.

The chain carries TRBV5-4 and TRBJ1-3; 9 bases align to TRBD1. The germline V gene encodes CDR1 SGHNT and CDR2 YYREEE (reference sequence). The V and J ends lost 2 bases and 2 bases, in that order; junction bases with no gene match: 5. The CDR3 loop spans 16 amino acids. This CDR3 is CASSFSQGAPGNTIYF. DNA for the CDR3: TGTGCCAGCAGCTTTTCACAGGGGGCGCCTGGAAACACCATATATTTT.

This clone was recorded only once. This chain links TRBV24-1 with TRBJ2-2, with TRBD1 identical over 9 bases. This CDR3 region has 15 residues. Germline V gene lookup returns CDR1 KGHDR and CDR2 SFDVKD. V gave up 9 bases and J gave up 2 bases; unmatched junction bases: 6. CDR3 DNA: TGTGCCACCTCCCCGGACAGGGGTAACACCGGGGAGCTGTTTTTT. This gives the protein CATSPDRGNTGELFF.

The chain uses TRBV6-6 and TRBJ2-5; 10 nucleotides align to TRBD1. CDR3 length equals 12 residues. The V segment lost 8 bases and the J segment 7 bases; nucleotides outside the gene matches: 4. Germline CDR1 MNHNY, CDR2 SVGAGI (reference sequence). The CDR3 DNA follows: TGTGCCAGCCGCCGGGACAGGGGGACCCAGTACTTC. This sequence encodes CASRRDRGTQYF.

The chain combines TRBV4-1 with TRBJ2-1; possible D gene TRBD1, 5 bases. Trimming pared 2 bases from V and 0 bases from J, leaving 8 bases between. In germline, CDR1 is MGHRA, CDR2 YSYEKL. CDR3 length: 15 amino acids. The CDR3, as DNA: TGCGCCAGCAGCCAAAGACAGCTCTCCTACAATGAGCAGTTCTTC. Translating gives CASSQRQLSYNEQFF.

J is TRBJ1-1 and V is TRBV5-1, with TRBD1 as a possible D gene (6 bases). From germline, CDR1 is SGHRS and CDR2 YFSETQ. Trimming stripped 2 bases from V and 4 bases from J, with 12 bases between. The CDR3 length is 14 residues. As DNA, the CDR3 is TGCGCCAGCAGCTTAATAGACAGGACCACTGAAGCTTTCTTT. Protein product: CASSLIDRTTEAFF.

The chain recombines TRBV2 with TRBJ1-1; 7 nucleotides match TRBD1. The CDR3 runs 14 residues. Germline V gene lookup returns CDR1 SNHLY and CDR2 FYNNEI. V dropped 5 bases and J dropped 5; count of bases not matched to a gene: 8. The chain's CDR3 is CASSKNRGGTEAFF. The CDR3 DNA reads as TGTGCCAGCAGTAAGAACAGGGGTGGAACTGAAGCTTTCTTT. The full variable domain, with the rest looked up from reference TRBV2 and TRBJ1-1, is EPEVTQTPSHQVTQMGQEVILRCVPISNHLYFYWYRQILGQKVEFLVSFYNNEISEKSEIFDDQFSVERPDGSNFTLKIRSTKLEDSAMYFCASSKNRGGTEAFFGQGTRLTVV.

The genes are TRBV3-1 (or the pseudogene TRBV3-2) and TRBJ1-5; 8 bases match TRBD1. V gave up 8 bases and J gave up 9 bases; unmatched junction bases: 6. CDR3 size: 12 residues. Germline V lookup: CDR1 LGHDT, CDR2 YNNKEL (reference sequence). The CDR3 DNA reads TGTGCCAGCGGACAGGGATACCGGCCCCAGCATTTT. The encoded protein is CASGQGYRPQHF.

The CDR3 nucleotides read TGTGCCAGCTCATCTTTCGTCGGGACAGACGCCGGCTACACCTTC. Encoded protein: CASSSFVGTDAGYTF. The chain uses TRBV18 and TRBJ1-2; 7 bases map to TRBD1. The CDR3 runs 15 residues. Trimming removed 5 bases from V and 8 bases from J; junction bases left unmatched: 14. The germline V gene has CDR1 KGHSH and CDR2 LQKENI.